This TCR beta chain was profiled in a study of cytomegalovirus exposure and HLA in healthy donors. Overall study findings and caveats: Cytomegalovirus-associated status was assigned to 150 to 200 TCR beta chains.

PCR employed 60 Vbeta and 13 Jbeta primers. The method was immunoSEQ multiplex PCR; TCRdb's version includes in-frame clones alone and lacks a portion of them. The data show some 120,000 clones, roughly 75% seen once. Comment on this clone: As yet, its antigen is unknown.

This TCR was recovered from a man younger than 40 in good health and CMV-seropositive. Sequencing was performed on PBMCs.

CDR3 nucleotides: TGTGCCAGCAGCGACGGACAGAGTATTTACAATGAGCAGTTCTTC. It yields the protein CASSDGQSIYNEQFF. The rearrangement uses TRBV7-9 and TRBJ2-1; D might be TRBD1 (6 bases). Per the germline V gene, CDR1 is SEHNR and CDR2 is FQNEAQ (reference sequence). Trimming removed 5 bases from V and 4 bases from J, with 15 bases in between. The CDR3 is 15 residues long.